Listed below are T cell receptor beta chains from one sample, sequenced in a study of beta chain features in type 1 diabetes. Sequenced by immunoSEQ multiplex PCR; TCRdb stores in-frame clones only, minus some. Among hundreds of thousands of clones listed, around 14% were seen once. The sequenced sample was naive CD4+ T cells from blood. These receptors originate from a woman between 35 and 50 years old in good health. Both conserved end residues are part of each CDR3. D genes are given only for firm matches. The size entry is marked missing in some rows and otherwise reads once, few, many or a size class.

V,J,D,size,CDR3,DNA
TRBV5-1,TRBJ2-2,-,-,CASSLENRPNTGELFF,TGCGCCAGCAGCTTGGAGAACAGGCCCAACACCGGGGAGCTGTTTTTT
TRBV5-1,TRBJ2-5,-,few,CASRVQFQETQYF,TGCGCCAGCAGAGTTCAGTTCCAAGAGACCCAGTACTTC
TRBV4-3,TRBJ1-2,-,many,CASSQDYRGFYGYTF,TGCGCCAGCAGCCAAGATTATCGGGGTTTCTATGGCTACACCTTC
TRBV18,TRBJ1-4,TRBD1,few,CASSPGTGNEKLFF,TGTGCCAGCTCACCTGGGACAGGGAACGAAAAACTGTTTTTT
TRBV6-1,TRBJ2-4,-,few,CASSLRVSGIQYF,TGTGCCAGCAGTCTCAGGGTGTCGGGCATTCAGTACTTC
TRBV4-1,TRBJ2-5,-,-,CASSLFSTQETQYF,TGCGCCAGCAGCCTATTCTCAACACAAGAGACCCAGTACTTC
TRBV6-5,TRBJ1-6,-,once,CASSHRSSYNSPLHF,TGTGCCAGCAGCCATAGGAGCTCCTATAATTCACCCCTCCACTTT
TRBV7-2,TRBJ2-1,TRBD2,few,CASSLAFVAGGRNEQFF,TGTGCCAGCAGCTTGGCCTTTGTAGCGGGGGGTAGAAATGAGCAGTTCTTC
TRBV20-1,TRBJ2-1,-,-,CSAMTAREFF,TGCAGTGCCATGACTGCCCGGGAGTTCTTC
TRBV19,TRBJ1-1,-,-,CASSGQGNTEAFF,TGTGCCAGTAGTGGTCAGGGGAACACTGAAGCTTTCTTT
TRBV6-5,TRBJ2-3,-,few,CASSDLGLNTQYF,TGTGCCAGCAGTGATCTCGGGTTGAATACGCAGTATTTT
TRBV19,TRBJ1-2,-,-,CASHFPYYGYTF,TGTGCCAGCCACTTCCCCTACTATGGCTACACCTTC
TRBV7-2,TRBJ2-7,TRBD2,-,CASSPRNGGTYEQYF,TGTGCCAGCAGCCCCCGAAACGGGGGGACCTACGAGCAGTACTTC
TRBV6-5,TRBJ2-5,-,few,CATTAYQETQYF,TGTGCCACTACTGCGTACCAAGAGACCCAGTACTTC
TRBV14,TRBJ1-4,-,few,CASRSGSGNEKLFF,TGTGCCAGCCGATCGGGTTCCGGCAATGAAAAACTGTTTTTT
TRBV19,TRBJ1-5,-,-,CASSNMGRHQPQHF,TGTGCCAGTAGTAATATGGGGAGACATCAGCCCCAGCATTTT
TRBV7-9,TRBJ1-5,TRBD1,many,CASSSGGANQPQHF,TGTGCCAGCAGCTCAGGGGGAGCCAATCAGCCCCAGCATTTT
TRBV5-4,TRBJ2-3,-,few,CASSLAAWGDTQYF,TGTGCCAGCAGCTTGGCCGCTTGGGGCGATACGCAGTATTTT
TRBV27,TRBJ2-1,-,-,CASSPTRSSYNEQFF,TGTGCCAGCAGTCCGACTAGGAGCTCCTACAATGAGCAGTTCTTC
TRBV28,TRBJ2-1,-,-,CASSPPGVNEQFF,TGTGCCAGCAGTCCTCCGGGGGTAAATGAGCAGTTCTTC
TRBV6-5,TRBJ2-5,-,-,CASRGDSETQYF,TGTGCCAGCAGGGGAGATTCGGAGACCCAGTACTTC
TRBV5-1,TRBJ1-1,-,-,CASSLDRALNTEAFF,TGCGCCAGCAGCTTGGACAGGGCCTTAAACACTGAAGCTTTCTTT
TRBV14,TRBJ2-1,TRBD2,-,CASSPSGGAHNEQFF,TGTGCCAGCAGCCCCAGCGGGGGGGCCCACAATGAGCAGTTCTTC
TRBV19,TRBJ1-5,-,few,CASSMGGRPQHF,TGTGCCAGTAGTATGGGGGGAAGGCCCCAGCATTTT
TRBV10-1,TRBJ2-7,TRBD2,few,CASSGTSGGTEQYF,TGCGCCAGCAGTGGGACTAGCGGGGGAACCGAGCAGTACTTC
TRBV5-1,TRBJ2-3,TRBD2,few,CASSLGSSGGSDTQYF,TGCGCCAGCAGCTTGGGGTCTAGCGGGGGATCAGATACGCAGTATTTT
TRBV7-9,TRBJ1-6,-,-,CASRQGEANNSPLHF,TGTGCCAGCAGACAAGGAGAGGCTAATAATTCACCCCTCCACTTT
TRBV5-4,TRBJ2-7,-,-,CASSQDSFYEQYF,TGTGCCAGCAGCCAGGACAGTTTCTACGAGCAGTACTTC
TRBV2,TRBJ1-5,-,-,CASRQAPSNQPQHF,TGTGCCAGCAGACAGGCACCGAGCAATCAGCCCCAGCATTTT
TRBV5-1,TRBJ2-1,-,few,CASSLGRDNEQFF,TGCGCCAGCAGCTTGGGACGGGACAATGAGCAGTTCTTC
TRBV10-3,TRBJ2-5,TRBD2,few,CAISERTSGGQETQYF,TGTGCCATCAGTGAGCGGACTAGCGGGGGACAAGAGACCCAGTACTTC
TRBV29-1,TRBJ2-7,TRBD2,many,CSVRTSGSSYEQYF,TGCAGCGTTAGGACTAGCGGAAGCTCCTACGAGCAGTACTTC
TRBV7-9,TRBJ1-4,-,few,CASSTQGGGTTNEKLFF,TGTGCCAGCAGCACCCAGGGAGGTGGGACAACTAATGAAAAACTGTTTTTT
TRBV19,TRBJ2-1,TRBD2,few,CASSIRLAGAGNEQFF,TGTGCCAGTAGTATACGGTTAGCGGGGGCTGGGAATGAGCAGTTCTTC
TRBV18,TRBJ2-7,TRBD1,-,CATSPGGESYEQYF,TGTGCCACCTCACCAGGGGGCGAGTCCTACGAGCAGTACTTC
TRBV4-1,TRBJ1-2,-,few,CASSQAIQGTPYGYTF,TGCGCCAGCAGCCAAGCGATCCAGGGGACCCCCTATGGCTACACCTTC
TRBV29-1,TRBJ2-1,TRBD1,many,CSVGTGRTNEQFF,TGCAGCGTGGGGACAGGGCGCACAAATGAGCAGTTCTTC
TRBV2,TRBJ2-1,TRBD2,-,CATPGLAGKEQFF,TGTGCCACCCCAGGACTAGCGGGAAAAGAGCAGTTCTTC
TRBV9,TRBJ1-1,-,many,CASRHSGLNTEAFF,TGTGCCAGCAGGCACAGCGGGTTGAACACTGAAGCTTTCTTT
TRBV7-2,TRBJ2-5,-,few,CASSPRVRETQYF,TGTGCCAGCAGCCCCCGTGTGAGAGAGACCCAGTACTTC
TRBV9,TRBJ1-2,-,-,CASSVAGTSSNYGYTF,TGTGCCAGCAGCGTAGCAGGGACAAGCTCTAACTATGGCTACACCTTC